A selection of T cell receptor beta chains follows, all from one sample in a study of graft-versus-host responses after intestinal transplantation. The antigens these receptors bind are not known. Sequencing was performed with immunoSEQ multiplex PCR; in TCRdb, only in-frame clones are kept and a portion is missing. The sample gives over 100,000 clones, roughly 87% of which show up once; over 0.7% is in the top ten. The specimen was unstimulated CD4+ T cells sorted from spleen or lymph node cells, collected before intestinal transplant. The receptor source for this set is a human donor who received an intestinal transplant. Each CDR3 is given with its conserved first and last residue. The order of the fields is V gene, D gene, J gene, CDR3 length, clone size, CDR3 DNA, CDR3 protein. A D gene is named only where the DNA matches it firmly. Size tells how often a clone was seen (once, few, many) or the class of an expanded clone, and some rows leave it out.

TRBV5-6	.	TRBJ1-6	15	.	TGTGCCAGCAGCTTGGGAGGGGGTGAGTTTTCACCCCTCCACTTT	CASSLGGGEFSPLHF
TRBV27	.	TRBJ2-5	15	.	TGTGCCAGCAGTCCCCTGGGGGGGGCACGAGAGACCCAGTACTTC	CASSPLGGARETQYF
TRBV2	.	TRBJ1-1	13	.	TGTGCCAGCAGTGATCAGGGTAACACTGAAGCTTTCTTT	CASSDQGNTEAFF
TRBV28	.	TRBJ1-2	15	few	TGTGCCAGCAGTTCTCTCCAGGCAGTGAGCTATGGCTACACCTTC	CASSSLQAVSYGYTF
TRBV19	.	TRBJ1-6	14	.	TGTGCCAGTAGGGAGGTTGCCGCCAGTTCACCCCTCCACTTT	CASREVAASSPLHF
TRBV30	.	TRBJ1-3	15	.	TGTGCCTGCCTCCTTTTAGGGGGGGCTGGAAACACCATATATTTT	CACLLLGGAGNTIYF
TRBV27	.	TRBJ1-2	13	.	TGTGCCAGCAGACAAGACAGAAAATATGGCTACACCTTC	CASRQDRKYGYTF
TRBV4-1	TRBD2	TRBJ2-7	17	once	TGCGCCAGCAGCCAGCCCCTAAGCGGGAGACGGACCTACGAGCAGTACTTC	CASSQPLSGRRTYEQYF
TRBV27	.	TRBJ2-3	19	.	TGTGCCAGCAGTTTTGACATCCCAGGGCTTATTACTAGCACAGATACGCAGTATTTT	CASSFDIPGLITSTDTQYF
TRBV29-1	TRBD2	TRBJ2-3	13	.	TGCAGCGTTCCGAGCGGGGGGGGAGATACGCAGTATTTT	CSVPSGGGDTQYF
TRBV6-1	.	TRBJ1-1	14	.	TGTGCCAGCAGTCTACGGTCGGGGCACACTGAAGCTTTCTTT	CASSLRSGHTEAFF
TRBV13	.	TRBJ1-1	14	.	TGTGCCAGCAGCTTGACCGACAGGAACACTGAAGCTTTCTTT	CASSLTDRNTEAFF
TRBV6-5	.	TRBJ1-1	15	once	TGTGCCAGCAGTTACTCGAGCCTGCGGAACACTGAAGCTTTCTTT	CASSYSSLRNTEAFF
TRBV6-6	.	TRBJ1-5	13	few	TGTGCCAGCTTAGGATCCCTTAATCAGCCCCAGCATTTT	CASLGSLNQPQHF
TRBV5-1	TRBD1	TRBJ1-5	14	.	TGCGCCAGCAGCTTGGGGACAGGGGGATATCCCCAGCATTTT	CASSLGTGGYPQHF
TRBV6-1	.	TRBJ1-2	15	.	TGTGCCAGCAGTCCACTAAAGACAGAGCGACATGGCTACACCTTC	CASSPLKTERHGYTF
TRBV5-1	.	TRBJ2-7	13	.	TGCGCCAGCAGCTTGGAACCCACCTACGAGCAGTACTTC	CASSLEPTYEQYF
TRBV10-3	TRBD2	TRBJ2-7	15	few	TGTGCCATCAGTGAGTCGACTCGGACTAGCTACGAGCAGTACTTC	CAISESTRTSYEQYF
TRBV7-2	.	TRBJ2-5	13	.	TGTGCCAGCAGCTTAATGTGGGGGGAGACCCAGTACTTC	CASSLMWGETQYF
TRBV6-5	.	TRBJ1-1	14	once	TGTGCCAGCCTCTATGGTGGACTGAACACTGAAGCTTTCTTT	CASLYGGLNTEAFF
TRBV5-1	.	TRBJ2-6	16	.	TGCGCCAGCAGCTTTGGCAGCCCCTCTGGGGCCAACGTCCTGACTTTC	CASSFGSPSGANVLTF
TRBV5-4	TRBD2	TRBJ2-1	16	few	TGTGCCAGCAGCTTCTCTTGGACTAGCGGGAGGAATGAGCAGTTCTTC	CASSFSWTSGRNEQFF
TRBV6-5	.	TRBJ1-3	14	.	TGTGCCAGCAGTTACTCTCGGGGTGGAAACACCATATATTTT	CASSYSRGGNTIYF
TRBV5-1	TRBD1	TRBJ1-6	15	.	TGCGCCAGCAGCTCGCGGACAGGAAGGGGCTCACCCCTCCACTTT	CASSSRTGRGSPLHF
TRBV5-1	.	TRBJ1-3	14	.	TGCGCCAGCAGCAGGTCCTACTCTGGAAACACCATATATTTT	CASSRSYSGNTIYF